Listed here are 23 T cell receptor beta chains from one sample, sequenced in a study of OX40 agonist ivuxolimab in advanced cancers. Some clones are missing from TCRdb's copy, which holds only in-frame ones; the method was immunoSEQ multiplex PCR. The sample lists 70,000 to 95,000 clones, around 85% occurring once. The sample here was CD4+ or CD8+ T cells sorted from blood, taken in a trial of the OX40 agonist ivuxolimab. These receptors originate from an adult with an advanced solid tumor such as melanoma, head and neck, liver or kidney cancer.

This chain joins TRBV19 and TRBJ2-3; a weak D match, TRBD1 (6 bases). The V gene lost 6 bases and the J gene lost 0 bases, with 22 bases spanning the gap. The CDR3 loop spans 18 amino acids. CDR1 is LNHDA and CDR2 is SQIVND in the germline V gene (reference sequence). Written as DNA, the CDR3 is TGTGCCAGTAGCCCAAGGGGGAGTGGGTTTGATAGCACAGATACGCAGTATTTT. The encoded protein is CASSPRGSGFDSTDTQYF.

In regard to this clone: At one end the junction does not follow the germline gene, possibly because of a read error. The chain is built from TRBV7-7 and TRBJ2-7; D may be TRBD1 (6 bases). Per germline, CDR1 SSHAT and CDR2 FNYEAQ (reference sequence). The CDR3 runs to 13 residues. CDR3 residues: CASSLEQGYEQYF. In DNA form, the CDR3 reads TGTGCTAGCAGCTTAGAACAGGGCTACGAGCAGTACTTC. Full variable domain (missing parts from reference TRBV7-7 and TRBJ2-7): GAGVSQSPRYKVTKRGQDVTLRCDPISSHATLYWYQQALGQGPEFLTYFNYEAQPDKSGLPSDRFSAERPEGSISTLTIQRTEQRDSAMYRCASSLEQGYEQYFGPGTRLTVT.

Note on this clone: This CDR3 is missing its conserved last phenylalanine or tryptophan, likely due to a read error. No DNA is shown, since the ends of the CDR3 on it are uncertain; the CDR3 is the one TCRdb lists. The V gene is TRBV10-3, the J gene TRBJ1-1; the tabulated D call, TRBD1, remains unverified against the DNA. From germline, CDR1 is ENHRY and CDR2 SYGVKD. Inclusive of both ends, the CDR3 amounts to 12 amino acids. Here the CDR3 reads CAIRDDRGGFDT.

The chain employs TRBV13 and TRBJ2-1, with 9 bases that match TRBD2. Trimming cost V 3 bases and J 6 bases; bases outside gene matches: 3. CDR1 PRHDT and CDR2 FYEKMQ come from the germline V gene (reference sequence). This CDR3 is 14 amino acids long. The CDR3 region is CASSLGLAFNEQFF. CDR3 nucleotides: TGTGCCAGCAGCTTGGGACTAGCCTTCAATGAGCAGTTCTTC.

The CDR3 reads CASSQEWTGSEQYF. CDR3 bases: TGTGCCAGCAGCCAAGAATGGACAGGGTCCGAGCAGTACTTC. This rearrangement joins TRBV4-2 to TRBJ2-7; 8 positions agree with TRBD1. CDR1 is LGHNA, CDR2 YNFKEQ, per germline. This CDR3 contains 14 residues. V trimming: 0 bases; J trimming: 6 bases; junction bases outside the gene matches: 4.

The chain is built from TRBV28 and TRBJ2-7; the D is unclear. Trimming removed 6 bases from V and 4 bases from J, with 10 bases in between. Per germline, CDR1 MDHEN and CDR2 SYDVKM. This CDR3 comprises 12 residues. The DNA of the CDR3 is TGTGCCAGCAGCAACAAAGGTTACGAGCAGTACTTC. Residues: CASSNKGYEQYF.

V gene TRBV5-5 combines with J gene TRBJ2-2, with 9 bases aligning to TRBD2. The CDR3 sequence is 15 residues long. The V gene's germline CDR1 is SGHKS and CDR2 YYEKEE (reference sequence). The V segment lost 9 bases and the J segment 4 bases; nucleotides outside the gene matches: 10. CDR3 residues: CATTGTSHSTGELFF. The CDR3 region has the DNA TGTGCCACCACCGGGACTAGCCACTCCACCGGGGAGCTGTTTTTT.

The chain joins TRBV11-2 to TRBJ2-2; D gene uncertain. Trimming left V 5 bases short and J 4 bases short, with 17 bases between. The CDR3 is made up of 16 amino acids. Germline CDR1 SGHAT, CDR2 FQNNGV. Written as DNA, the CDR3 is TGTGCCAGCAGCATAAGGAGCTCTCCGGTCACCGGGGAGCTGTTTTTT. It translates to CASSIRSSPVTGELFF.

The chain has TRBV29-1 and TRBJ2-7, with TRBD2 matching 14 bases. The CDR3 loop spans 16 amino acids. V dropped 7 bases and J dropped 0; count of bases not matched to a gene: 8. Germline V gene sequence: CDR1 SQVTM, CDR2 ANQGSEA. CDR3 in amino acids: CSGGTSGSSFSYEQYF. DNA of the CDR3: TGCAGCGGGGGGACTAGCGGGAGCTCTTTCTCCTACGAGCAGTACTTC.

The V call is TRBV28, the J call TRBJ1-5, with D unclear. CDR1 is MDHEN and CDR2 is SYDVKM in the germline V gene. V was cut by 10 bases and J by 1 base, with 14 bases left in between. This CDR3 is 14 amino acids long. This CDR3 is CAIRVGESNQPQHF. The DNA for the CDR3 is TGTGCCATCCGGGTCGGGGAAAGCAATCAGCCCCAGCATTTT.

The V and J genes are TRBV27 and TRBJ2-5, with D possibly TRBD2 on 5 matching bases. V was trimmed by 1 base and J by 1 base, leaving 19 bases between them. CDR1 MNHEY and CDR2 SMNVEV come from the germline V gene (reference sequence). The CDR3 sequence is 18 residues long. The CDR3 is CASSLFVPDLEGQETQYF. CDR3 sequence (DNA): TGTGCCAGCAGTTTATTCGTTCCCGACCTAGAGGGCCAAGAGACCCAGTACTTC.

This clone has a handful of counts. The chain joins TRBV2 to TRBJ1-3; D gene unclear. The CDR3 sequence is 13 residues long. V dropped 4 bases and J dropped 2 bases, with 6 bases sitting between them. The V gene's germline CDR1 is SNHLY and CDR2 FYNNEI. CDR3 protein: CASSGVAGNTIYF. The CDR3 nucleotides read TGTGCCAGCAGTGGGGTGGCTGGAAACACCATATATTTT.

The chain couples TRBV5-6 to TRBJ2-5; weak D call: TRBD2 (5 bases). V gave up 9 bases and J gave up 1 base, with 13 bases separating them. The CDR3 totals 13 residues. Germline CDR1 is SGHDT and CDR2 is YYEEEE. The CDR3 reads CATKRRGQETQYF. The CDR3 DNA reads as TGTGCCACCAAGAGACGGGGCCAAGAGACCCAGTACTTC.

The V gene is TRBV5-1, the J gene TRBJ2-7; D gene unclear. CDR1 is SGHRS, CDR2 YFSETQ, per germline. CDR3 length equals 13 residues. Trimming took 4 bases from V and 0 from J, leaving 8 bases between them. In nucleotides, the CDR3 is TGCGCCAGCAGCCCCACCCCCTCCTACGAGCAGTACTTC. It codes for CASSPTPSYEQYF.

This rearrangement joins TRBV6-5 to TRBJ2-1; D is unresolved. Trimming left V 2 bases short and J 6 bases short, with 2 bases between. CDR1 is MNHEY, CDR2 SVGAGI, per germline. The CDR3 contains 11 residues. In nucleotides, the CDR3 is TGTGCCAGCAGTTACCTCAATGAGCAGTTCTTC. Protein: CASSYLNEQFF.

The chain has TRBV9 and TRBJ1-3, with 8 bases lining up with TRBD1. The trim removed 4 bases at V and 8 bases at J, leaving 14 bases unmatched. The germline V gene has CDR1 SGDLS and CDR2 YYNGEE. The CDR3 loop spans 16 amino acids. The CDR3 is CASSRATGGTGDTIYF. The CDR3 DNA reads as TGTGCCAGCAGCCGAGCTACAGGGGGTACGGGTGACACCATATATTTT.

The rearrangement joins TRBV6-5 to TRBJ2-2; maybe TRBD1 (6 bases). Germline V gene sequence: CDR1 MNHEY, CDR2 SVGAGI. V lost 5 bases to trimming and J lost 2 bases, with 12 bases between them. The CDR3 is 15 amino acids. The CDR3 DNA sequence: TGTGCCAGCAGTAGGGGGTGGGCTAACACCGGGGAGCTGTTTTTT. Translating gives CASSRGWANTGELFF.

The CDR3 region is CASSEYYEQYF. DNA for the CDR3: TGTGCCAGCAGTGAATACTACGAGCAGTACTTC. V usage is TRBV25-1 and J usage is TRBJ2-5; no reliable D call. The J call is uncertain, as TRBJ2-7 better fits the DNA end. The CDR3 contains 11 residues. Germline V gene sequence: CDR1 MGHDK, CDR2 SYGVNS.

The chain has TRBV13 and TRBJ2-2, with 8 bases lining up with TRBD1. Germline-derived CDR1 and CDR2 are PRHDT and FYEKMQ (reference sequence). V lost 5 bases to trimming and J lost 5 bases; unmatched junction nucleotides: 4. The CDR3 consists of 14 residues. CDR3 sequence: CASSPDRATGELFF. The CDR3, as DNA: TGTGCCAGCAGCCCGGACAGGGCGACCGGGGAGCTGTTTTTT.

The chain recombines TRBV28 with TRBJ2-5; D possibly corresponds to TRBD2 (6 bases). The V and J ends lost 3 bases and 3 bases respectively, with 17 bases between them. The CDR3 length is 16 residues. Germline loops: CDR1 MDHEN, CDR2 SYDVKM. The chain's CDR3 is CASSLAPGGGKETQYF. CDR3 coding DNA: TGTGCCAGCAGTTTGGCGCCAGGTGGGGGGAAAGAGACCCAGTACTTC. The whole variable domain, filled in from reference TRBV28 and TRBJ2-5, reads DVKVTQSSRYLVKRTGEKVFLECVQDMDHENMFWYRQDPGLGLRLIYFSYDVKMKEKGDIPEGYSVSREKKERFSLILESASTNQTSMYLCASSLAPGGGKETQYFGPGTRLLVL.

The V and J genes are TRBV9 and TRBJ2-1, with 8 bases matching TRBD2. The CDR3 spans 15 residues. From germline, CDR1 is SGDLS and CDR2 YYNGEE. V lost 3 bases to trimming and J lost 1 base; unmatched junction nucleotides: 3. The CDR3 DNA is TGTGCCAGCAGCGGAAGCGGGAGTTCCTACAATGAGCAGTTCTTC. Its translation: CASSGSGSSYNEQFF. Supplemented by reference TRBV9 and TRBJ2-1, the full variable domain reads DSGVTQTPKHLITATGQRVTLRCSPRSGDLSVYWYQQSLDQGLQFLIQYYNGEERAKGNILERFSAQQFPDLHSELNLSSLELGDSALYFCASSGSGSSYNEQFFGPGTRLTVL.

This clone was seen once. As DNA, the CDR3 is TGTGCCAGCAGTGACACGGGGGAGCAGTACTTC. Translating gives CASSDTGEQYF. V is TRBV25-1 and J is TRBJ2-5; TRBD2 might be the D (6 bases). The CDR3 consists of 11 residues. From germline, CDR1 is MGHDK and CDR2 SYGVNS. The ends were cut back, 3 bases at V and 11 bases at J, with 10 bases in the middle.

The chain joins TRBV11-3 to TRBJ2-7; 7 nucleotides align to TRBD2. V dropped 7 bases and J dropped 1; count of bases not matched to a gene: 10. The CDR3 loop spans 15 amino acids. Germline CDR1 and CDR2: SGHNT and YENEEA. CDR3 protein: CASKGLRGRSYEQYF. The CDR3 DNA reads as TGTGCCAGCAAAGGGCTGCGGGGGAGGTCCTACGAGCAGTACTTC.